Detailed here is one T cell receptor beta chain. Its antigen is currently unknown. CDR1 is SGHTA, CDR2 FQGNSA, per germline. V lost 6 bases and J 8 bases, leaving 14 bases between the germline ends. The CDR3 consists of 13 residues. PCR involved 60 Vbeta and 13 Jbeta primers. The method was immunoSEQ multiplex PCR; TCRdb's version includes in-frame clones alone and lacks a portion of them. The data contain fewer than 150,000 clones, roughly 70% of them seen just once; the ten biggest clones take up about 3.4%. This record comes from a study of cytomegalovirus exposure and HLA in healthy donors. Study findings and constraints: The authors later linked a missense DCLRE1C variant to TCR beta V- and J-gene trimming.

Sequenced sample: PBMCs. The rearrangement links TRBV7-2 to TRBJ2-1; D remains ambiguous. The clonotype comes from a man aged 25-45 years in good health and CMV-seronegative. The CDR3 here is CASSQNPADEQFF. CDR3 sequence (DNA): TGTGCCAGCAGTCAAAACCCGGCGGATGAGCAGTTCTTC. Full variable domain (outside the CDR3, taken from reference TRBV7-2 and TRBJ2-1): GAGVSQSPSNKVTEKGKDVELRCDPISGHTALYWYRQSLGQGLEFLIYFQGNSAPDKSGLPSDRFSAERTGGSVSTLTIQRTQQEDSAVYLCASSQNPADEQFFGPGTRLTVL.